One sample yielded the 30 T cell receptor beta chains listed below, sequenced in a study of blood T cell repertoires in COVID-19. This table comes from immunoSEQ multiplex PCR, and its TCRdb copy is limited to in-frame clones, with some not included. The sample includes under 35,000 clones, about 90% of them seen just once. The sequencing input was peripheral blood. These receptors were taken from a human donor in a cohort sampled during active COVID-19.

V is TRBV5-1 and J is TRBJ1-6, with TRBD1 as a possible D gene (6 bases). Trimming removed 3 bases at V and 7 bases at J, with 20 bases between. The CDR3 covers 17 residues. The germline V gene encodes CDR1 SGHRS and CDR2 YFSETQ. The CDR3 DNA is TGCGCCAGCAGCTCAACAGGGACGACGCTTCCCAATTCACCCCTCCACTTT. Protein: CASSSTGTTLPNSPLHF.

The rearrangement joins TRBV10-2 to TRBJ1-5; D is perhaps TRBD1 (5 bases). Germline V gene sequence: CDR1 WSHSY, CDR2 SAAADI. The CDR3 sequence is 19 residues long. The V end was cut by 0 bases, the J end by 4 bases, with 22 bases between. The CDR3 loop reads CASSESGGMGGALNQPQHF. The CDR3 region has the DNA TGCGCCAGCAGTGAGTCGGGTGGTATGGGAGGGGCCCTAAATCAGCCCCAGCATTTT.

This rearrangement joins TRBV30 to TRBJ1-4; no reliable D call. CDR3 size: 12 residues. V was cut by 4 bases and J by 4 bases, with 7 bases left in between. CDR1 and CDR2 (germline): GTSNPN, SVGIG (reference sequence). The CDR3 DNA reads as TGTGCCTGGAAAGGAGTTAATGAAAAACTGTTTTTT. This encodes CAWKGVNEKLFF.

The CDR3 spells CASSPLLAGGTYEQYV. CDR3 DNA sequence: TGTGCCAGCAGTCCCCTACTAGCGGGAGGAACCTACGAGCAGTACGTC. The chain has TRBV28 and TRBJ2-7; 12 nucleotides match TRBD2. There are 16 residues in the CDR3. The V segment lost 5 bases and the J segment 2 bases; nucleotides outside the gene matches: 7. Germline CDR1 MDHEN, CDR2 SYDVKM.

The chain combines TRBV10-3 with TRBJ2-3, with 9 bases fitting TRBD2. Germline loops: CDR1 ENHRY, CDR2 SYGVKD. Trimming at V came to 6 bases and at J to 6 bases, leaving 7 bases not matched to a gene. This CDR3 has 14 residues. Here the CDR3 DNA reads TGTGCCATCAGGGGGCGGGGGGGCCCTGATACGCAGTATTTT. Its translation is CAIRGRGGPDTQYF.

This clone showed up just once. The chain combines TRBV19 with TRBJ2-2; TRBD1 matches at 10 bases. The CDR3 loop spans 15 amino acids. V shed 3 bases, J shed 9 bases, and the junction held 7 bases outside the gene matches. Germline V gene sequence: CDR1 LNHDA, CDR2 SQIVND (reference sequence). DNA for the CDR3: TGTGCCAGTAGTATGACAGGGGGCAGGGTCCGGGAGCTGTTTTTT. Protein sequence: CASSMTGGRVRELFF.

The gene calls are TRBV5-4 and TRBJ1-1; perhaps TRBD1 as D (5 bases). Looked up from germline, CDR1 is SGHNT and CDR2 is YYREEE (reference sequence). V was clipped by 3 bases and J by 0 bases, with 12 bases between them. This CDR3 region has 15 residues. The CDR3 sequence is CASSSLTAMNTEAFF. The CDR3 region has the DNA TGTGCCAGCAGCTCTCTGACAGCGATGAACACTGAAGCTTTCTTT.

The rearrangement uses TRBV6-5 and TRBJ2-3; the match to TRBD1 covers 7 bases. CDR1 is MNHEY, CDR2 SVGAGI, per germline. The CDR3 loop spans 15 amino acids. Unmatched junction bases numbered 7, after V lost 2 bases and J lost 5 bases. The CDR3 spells CASSYDRAGIDTQYF. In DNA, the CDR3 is TGTGCCAGCAGTTACGACAGGGCTGGGATAGATACGCAGTATTTT.

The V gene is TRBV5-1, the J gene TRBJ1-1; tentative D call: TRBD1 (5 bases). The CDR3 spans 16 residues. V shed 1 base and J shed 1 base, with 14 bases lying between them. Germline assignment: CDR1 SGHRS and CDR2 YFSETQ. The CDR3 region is CASSLRIQETNTEAFF. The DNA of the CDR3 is TGCGCCAGCAGCTTGCGCATACAGGAGACGAACACTGAAGCTTTCTTT.

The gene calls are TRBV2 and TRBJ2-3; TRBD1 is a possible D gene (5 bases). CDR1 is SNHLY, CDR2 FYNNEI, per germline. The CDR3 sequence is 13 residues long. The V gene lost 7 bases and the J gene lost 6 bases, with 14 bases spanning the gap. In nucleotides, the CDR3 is TGTGCCAGCAAATGGCAGGGTTTCGATACGCAGTATTTT. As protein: CASKWQGFDTQYF.

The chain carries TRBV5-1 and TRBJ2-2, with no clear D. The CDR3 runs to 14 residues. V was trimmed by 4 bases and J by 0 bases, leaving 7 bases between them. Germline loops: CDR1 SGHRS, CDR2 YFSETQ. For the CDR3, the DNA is TGCGCCAGCAGCGAATCTACGAACACCGGGGAGCTGTTTTTT. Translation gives CASSESTNTGELFF.

CDR3 in DNA: TGTGCCAGCAGCCAACCTGAAGGGACTTTGGATCAGCCCCAGCATTTT. This translates into CASSQPEGTLDQPQHF. The V gene is TRBV3-1 (or the pseudogene TRBV3-2), the J gene TRBJ1-5, with D maybe TRBD1 (5 bases). The germline V and J ends were trimmed by 2 bases and 5 bases, with 16 bases remaining between them. Germline V gene data show CDR1 as LGHDT and CDR2 as YNNKEL (reference sequence). The CDR3 totals 16 residues.

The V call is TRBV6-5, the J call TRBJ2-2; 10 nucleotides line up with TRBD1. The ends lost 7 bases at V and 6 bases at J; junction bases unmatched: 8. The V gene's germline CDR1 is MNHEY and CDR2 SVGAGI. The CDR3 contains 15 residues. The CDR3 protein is CASMTGGAGSGELFF. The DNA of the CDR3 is TGTGCCAGCATGACAGGGGGCGCAGGGTCCGGGGAGCTGTTTTTT.

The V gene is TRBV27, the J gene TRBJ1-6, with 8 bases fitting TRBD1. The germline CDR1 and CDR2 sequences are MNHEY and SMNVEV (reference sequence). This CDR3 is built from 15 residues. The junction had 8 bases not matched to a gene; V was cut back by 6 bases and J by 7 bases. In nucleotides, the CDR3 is TGTGCCAGCAGCCCCTTGGACAGGGACAATTCACCCCTCCACTTT. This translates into CASSPLDRDNSPLHF.

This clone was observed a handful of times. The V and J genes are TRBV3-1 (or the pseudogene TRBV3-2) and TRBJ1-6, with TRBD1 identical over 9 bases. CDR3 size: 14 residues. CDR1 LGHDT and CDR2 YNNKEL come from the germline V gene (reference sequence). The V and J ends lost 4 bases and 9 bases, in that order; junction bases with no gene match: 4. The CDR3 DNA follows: TGTGCCAGCAGCCCGGGACAGGGCGCTTCACCCCTCCACTTT. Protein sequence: CASSPGQGASPLHF.

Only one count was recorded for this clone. The chain's CDR3 is CASSNADTPDTQYF. CDR3 nucleotides: TGTGCCAGCAGCAATGCCGACACGCCAGATACGCAGTATTTT. This chain uses TRBV27 with TRBJ2-3; no clear D gene. The germline CDR1 and CDR2 sequences are MNHEY and SMNVEV (reference sequence). The CDR3 has 14 residues. The ends were cut back, 6 bases at V and 4 bases at J, with 14 bases in the middle.

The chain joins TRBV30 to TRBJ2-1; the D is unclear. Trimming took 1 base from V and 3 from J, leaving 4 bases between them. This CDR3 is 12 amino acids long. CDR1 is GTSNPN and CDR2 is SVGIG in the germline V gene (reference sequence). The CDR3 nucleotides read TGTGCCTGGAGTGCTAGCTACAATGAGCAGTTCTTC. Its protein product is CAWSASYNEQFF.

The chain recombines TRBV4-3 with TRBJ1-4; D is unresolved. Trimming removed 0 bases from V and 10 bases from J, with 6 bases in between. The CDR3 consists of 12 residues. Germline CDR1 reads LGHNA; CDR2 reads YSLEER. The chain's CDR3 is CASSQDMSKLFF. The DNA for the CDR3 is TGCGCCAGCAGCCAAGATATGTCAAAACTGTTTTTT.

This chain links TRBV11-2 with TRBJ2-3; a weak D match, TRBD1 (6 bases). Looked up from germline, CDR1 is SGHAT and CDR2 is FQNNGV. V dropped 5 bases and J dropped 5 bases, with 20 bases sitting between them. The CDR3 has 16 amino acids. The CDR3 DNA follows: TGTGCCAGCAGCCCCAGGAGGATGGGGGCCGAAGATACGCAGTATTTT. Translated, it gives CASSPRRMGAEDTQYF.

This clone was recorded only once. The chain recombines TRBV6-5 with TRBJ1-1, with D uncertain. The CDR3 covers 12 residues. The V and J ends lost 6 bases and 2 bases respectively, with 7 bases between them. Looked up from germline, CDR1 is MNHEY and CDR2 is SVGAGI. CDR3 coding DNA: TGTGCCAGCAGACGGGGAAACACTGAAGCTTTCTTT. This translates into CASRRGNTEAFF.

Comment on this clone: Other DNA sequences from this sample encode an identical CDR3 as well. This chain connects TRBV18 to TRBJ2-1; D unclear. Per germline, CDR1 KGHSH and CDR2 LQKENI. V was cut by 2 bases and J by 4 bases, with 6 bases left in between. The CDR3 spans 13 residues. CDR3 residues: CASSPGPYNEQFF. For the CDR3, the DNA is TGTGCCAGCTCACCAGGGCCATACAATGAGCAGTTCTTC.

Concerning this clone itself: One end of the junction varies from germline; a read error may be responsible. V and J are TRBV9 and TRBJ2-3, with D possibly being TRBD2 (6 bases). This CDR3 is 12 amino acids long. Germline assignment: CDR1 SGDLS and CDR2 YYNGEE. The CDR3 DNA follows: TGTGCCAACAGCGGAGGGTTAGATACGCAGTATTTT. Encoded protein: CANSGGLDTQYF.

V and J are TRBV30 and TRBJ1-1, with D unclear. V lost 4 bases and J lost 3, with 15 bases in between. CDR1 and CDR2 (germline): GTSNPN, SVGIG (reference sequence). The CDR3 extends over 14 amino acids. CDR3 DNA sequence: TGTGCCTGGACGGGGTTTAAAACGGACACTGAAGCTTTCTTT. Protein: CAWTGFKTDTEAFF.

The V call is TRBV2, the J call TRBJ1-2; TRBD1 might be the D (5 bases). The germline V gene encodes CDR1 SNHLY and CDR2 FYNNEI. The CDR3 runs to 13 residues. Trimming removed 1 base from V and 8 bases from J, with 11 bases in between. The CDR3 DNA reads TGTGCCAGCAGTGAAGGGACACTCGGAGGCTACACCTTC. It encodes CASSEGTLGGYTF. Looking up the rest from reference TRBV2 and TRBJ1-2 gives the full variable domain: EPEVTQTPSHQVTQMGQEVILRCVPISNHLYFYWYRQILGQKVEFLVSFYNNEISEKSEIFDDQFSVERPDGSNFTLKIRSTKLEDSAMYFCASSEGTLGGYTFGSGTRLTVV.

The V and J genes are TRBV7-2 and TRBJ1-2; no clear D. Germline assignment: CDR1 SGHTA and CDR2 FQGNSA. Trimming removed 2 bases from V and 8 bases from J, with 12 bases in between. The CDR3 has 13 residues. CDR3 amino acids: CASSLPDVRGYTF. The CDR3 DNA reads TGTGCCAGCAGCTTACCCGACGTGAGGGGCTACACCTTC.

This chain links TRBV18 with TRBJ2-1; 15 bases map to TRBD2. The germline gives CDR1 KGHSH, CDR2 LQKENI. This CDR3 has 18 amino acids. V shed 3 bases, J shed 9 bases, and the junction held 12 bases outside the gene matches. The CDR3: CASSPPGLAGGQGGEQFF. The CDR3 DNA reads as TGTGCCAGCTCACCCCCTGGACTAGCGGGGGGGCAGGGCGGTGAGCAGTTCTTC.

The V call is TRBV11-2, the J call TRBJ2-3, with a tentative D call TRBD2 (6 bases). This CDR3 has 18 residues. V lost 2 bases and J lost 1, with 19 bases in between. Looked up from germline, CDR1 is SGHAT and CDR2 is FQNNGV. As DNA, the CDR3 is TGTGCCAGCAGCTTATCGTCGGCCAGGGAGGTCGGCACAGATACGCAGTATTTT. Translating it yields CASSLSSAREVGTDTQYF.

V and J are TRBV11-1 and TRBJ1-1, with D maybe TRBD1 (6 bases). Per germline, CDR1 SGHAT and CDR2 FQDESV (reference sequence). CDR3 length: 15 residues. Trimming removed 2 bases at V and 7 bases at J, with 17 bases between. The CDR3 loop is CASSLSGTTVGEAFF. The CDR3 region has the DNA TGTGCCAGCAGCTTATCCGGGACAACAGTGGGTGAAGCTTTCTTT. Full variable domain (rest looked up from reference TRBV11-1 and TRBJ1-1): EAEVAQSPRYKITEKSQAVAFWCDPISGHATLYWYRQILGQGPELLVQFQDESVVDDSQLPKDRFSAERLKGVDSTLKIQPAELGDSAMYLCASSLSGTTVGEAFFGQGTRLTVV.

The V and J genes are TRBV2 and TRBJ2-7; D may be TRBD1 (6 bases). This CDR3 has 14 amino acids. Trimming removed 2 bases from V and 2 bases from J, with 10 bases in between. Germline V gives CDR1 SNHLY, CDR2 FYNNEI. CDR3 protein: CASSESRGAYEQYV. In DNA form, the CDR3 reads TGTGCCAGCAGTGAATCCAGGGGCGCCTACGAGCAGTACGTC.

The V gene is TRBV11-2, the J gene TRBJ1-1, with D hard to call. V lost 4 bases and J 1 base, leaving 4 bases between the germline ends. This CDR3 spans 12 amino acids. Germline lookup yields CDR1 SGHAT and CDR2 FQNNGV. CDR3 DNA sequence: TGTGCCAGCAGCTCCGGGAACACTGAAGCTTTCTTT. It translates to CASSSGNTEAFF. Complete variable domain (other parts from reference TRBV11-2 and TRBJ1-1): EAGVAQSPRYKIIEKRQSVAFWCNPISGHATLYWYQQILGQGPKLLIQFQNNGVVDDSQLPKDRFSAERLKGVDSTLKIQPAKLEDSAVYLCASSSGNTEAFFGQGTRLTVV.